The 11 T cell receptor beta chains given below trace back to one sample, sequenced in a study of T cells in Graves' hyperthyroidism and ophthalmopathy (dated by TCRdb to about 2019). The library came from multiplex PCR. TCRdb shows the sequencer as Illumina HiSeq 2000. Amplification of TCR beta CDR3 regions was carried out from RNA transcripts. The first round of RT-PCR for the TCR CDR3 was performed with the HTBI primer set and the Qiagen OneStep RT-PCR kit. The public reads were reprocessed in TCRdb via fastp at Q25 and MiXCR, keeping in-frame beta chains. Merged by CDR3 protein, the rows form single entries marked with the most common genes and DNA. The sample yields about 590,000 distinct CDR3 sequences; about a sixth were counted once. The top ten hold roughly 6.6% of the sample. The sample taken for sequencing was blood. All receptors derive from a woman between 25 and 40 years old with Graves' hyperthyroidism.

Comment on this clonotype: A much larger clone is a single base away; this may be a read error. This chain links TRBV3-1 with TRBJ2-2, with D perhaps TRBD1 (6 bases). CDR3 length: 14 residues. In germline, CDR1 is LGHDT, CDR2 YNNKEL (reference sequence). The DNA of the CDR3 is TGTGCCAGCAGCCAAGATCGGGACACCGGGGAGCTGTCTTTT. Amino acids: CASSQDRDTGELSF.

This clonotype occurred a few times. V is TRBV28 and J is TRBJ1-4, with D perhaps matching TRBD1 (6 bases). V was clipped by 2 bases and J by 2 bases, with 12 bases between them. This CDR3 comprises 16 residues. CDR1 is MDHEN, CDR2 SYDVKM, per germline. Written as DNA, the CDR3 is TGTGCCAGCAGTTTAATTTCAGGGGTCACTAATGAAAAACTGTTTTTT. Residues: CASSLISGVTNEKLFF.

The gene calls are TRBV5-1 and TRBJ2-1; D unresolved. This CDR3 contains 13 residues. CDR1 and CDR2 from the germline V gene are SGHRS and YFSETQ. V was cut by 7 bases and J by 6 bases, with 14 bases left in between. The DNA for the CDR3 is TGCGCCAGCCGGTACACCCTTTCCAATGAGCAGTTCTTC. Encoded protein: CASRYTLSNEQFF.

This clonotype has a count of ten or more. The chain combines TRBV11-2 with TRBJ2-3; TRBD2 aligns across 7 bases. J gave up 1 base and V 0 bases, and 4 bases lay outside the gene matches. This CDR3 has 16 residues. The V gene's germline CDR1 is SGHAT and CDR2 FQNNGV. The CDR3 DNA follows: TGTGCCAGCAGCTTAGATTGGAGCGGGGGCACAGATACGCAGTATTTT. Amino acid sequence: CASSLDWSGGTDTQYF.

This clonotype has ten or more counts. The CDR3 nucleotides are TGCGCCAGCAGCCAGGGGACTAACGAGCAGTTCTTC. Translating it yields CASSQGTNEQFF. V is TRBV5-1 and J is TRBJ2-1, with a possible D match to TRBD2 (7 bases). Trimming took off 4 bases at V and 10 bases at J, with 12 bases between the two ends. Germline CDR1 SGHRS, CDR2 YFSETQ. This CDR3 comprises 12 residues.

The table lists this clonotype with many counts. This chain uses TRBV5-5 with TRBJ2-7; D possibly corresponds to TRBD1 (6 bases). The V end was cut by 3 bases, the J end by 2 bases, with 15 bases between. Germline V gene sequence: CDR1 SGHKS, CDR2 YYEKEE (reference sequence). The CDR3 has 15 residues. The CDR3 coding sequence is TGTGCCAGCAGCTCCCAAGGGGACATAGCCTACGAGCAGTACTTC. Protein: CASSSQGDIAYEQYF. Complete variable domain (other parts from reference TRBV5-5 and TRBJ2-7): DAGVTQSPTHLIKTRGQQVTLRCSPISGHKSVSWYQQVLGQGPQFIFQYYEKEERGRGNFPDRFSARQFPNYSSELNVNALLLGDSALYLCASSSQGDIAYEQYFGPGTRLTVT.

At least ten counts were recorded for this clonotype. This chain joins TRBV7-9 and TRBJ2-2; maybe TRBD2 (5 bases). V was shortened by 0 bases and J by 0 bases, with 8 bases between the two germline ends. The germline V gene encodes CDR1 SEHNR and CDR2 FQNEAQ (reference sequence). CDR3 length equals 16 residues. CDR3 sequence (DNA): TGTGCCAGCAGCTTAGCGGTAGCGTCGAACACCGGGGAGCTGTTTTTT. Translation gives CASSLAVASNTGELFF. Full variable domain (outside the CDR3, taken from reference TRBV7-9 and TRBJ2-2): DTGVSQNPRHKITKRGQNVTFRCDPISEHNRLYWYRQTLGQGPEFLTYFQNEAQLEKSRLLSDRFSAERPKGSFSTLEIQRTEQGDSAMYLCASSLAVASNTGELFFGEGSRLTVL.

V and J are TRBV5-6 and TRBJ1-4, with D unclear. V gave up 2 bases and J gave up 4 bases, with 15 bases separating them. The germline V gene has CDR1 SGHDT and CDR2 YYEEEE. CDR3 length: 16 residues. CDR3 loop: CASSFRQSLRNEKLFF. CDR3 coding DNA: TGTGCCAGCAGCTTCCGACAAAGTCTTCGTAATGAAAAACTGTTTTTT.

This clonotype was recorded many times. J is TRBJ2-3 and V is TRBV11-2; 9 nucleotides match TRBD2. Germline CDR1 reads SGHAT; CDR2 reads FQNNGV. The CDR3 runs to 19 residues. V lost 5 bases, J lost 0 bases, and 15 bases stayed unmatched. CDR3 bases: TGTGCCAGCAGCCGCCCCGTCCTAGCGGGGCTCTCTAGCACAGATACGCAGTATTTT. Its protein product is CASSRPVLAGLSSTDTQYF.

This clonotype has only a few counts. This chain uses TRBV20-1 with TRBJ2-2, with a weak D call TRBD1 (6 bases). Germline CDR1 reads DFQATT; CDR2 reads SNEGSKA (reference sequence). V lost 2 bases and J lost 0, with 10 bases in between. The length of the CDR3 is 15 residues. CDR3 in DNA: TGCAGTGCTAGATTAACAGGGTCGAACACCGGGGAGCTGTTTTTT. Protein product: CSARLTGSNTGELFF.

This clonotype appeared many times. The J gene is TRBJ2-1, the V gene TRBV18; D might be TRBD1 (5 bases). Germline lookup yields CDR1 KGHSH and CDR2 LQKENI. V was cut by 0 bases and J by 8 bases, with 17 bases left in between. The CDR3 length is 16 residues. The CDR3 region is CASSPPVGARYHEQFF. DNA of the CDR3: TGTGCCAGCTCACCACCCGTTGGGGCCAGGTACCATGAGCAGTTCTTC.